Each of the 12 T cell receptor beta chains below was sequenced from the same sample in a study of CD8 T cells in ankylosing spondylitis. Study-level results: What seemed typical of ankylosing spondylitis blood was a TCR beta motif built from roughly eight highly homologous variants.

Using its own MiXCR run on the 5' RACE reads, TCRdb lists one record per CDR3 protein. Of more than 400,000 distinct CDR3 sequences in the sample, roughly 5.2% were seen once. No antigen has been assigned to these receptors. The sample was blood, either unsorted or a sorted T cell fraction (not recorded which). Receptors originate from a male donor with ankylosing spondylitis.

In its sample, this clonotype was seen many times. The chain combines TRBV4-3 with TRBJ2-7; D call uncertain. V lost 2 bases, J lost 6 bases, and 14 bases lay in between. The CDR3 length is 14 residues. Germline assignment: CDR1 LGHNA and CDR2 YSLEER. CDR3: CASSQSYLQSEQYF. In DNA, the CDR3 is TGCGCCAGCAGCCAAAGTTACCTCCAAAGCGAGCAGTACTTC.

This clonotype appeared many times. J is TRBJ1-2 and V is TRBV7-2; maybe TRBD1 (5 bases). The CDR3 totals 15 residues. With 3 bases removed from V and 8 bases from J, the gap between germline ends came to 19 bases. CDR1 and CDR2 (germline): SGHTA, FQGNSA. This chain's CDR3 is CASSFSGRDAKGYTF. For the CDR3, the DNA is TGTGCCAGCAGCTTCTCAGGGAGGGACGCCAAGGGCTACACCTTC.

This clonotype was recorded many times. The chain recombines TRBV5-1 with TRBJ2-1; weak D call: TRBD2 (5 bases). CDR1 and CDR2 (germline): SGHRS, YFSETQ. The CDR3 is 14 amino acids. Trimming left V 0 bases short and J 8 bases short, with 12 bases between. The CDR3 DNA is TGCGCCAGCAGCTTGGGGACTCCGAGGCATGAGCAGTTCTTC. It is translated as CASSLGTPRHEQFF. Complete variable domain (other parts from reference TRBV5-1 and TRBJ2-1): KAGVTQTPRYLIKTRGQQVTLSCSPISGHRSVSWYQQTPGQGLQFLFEYFSETQRNKGNFPGRFSGRQFSNSRSEMNVSTLELGDSALYLCASSLGTPRHEQFFGPGTRLTVL.

This clonotype has at least ten counts. V usage is TRBV12-3 or TRBV12-4 and J usage is TRBJ2-7, with TRBD1 identical over 9 bases. J was trimmed by 2 bases and V by 6 bases; bases with no gene match: 11. This CDR3 contains 16 residues. The CDR3 DNA follows: TGTGCCAGCAGAACCGGGACAGGGTCCCCGACCTACGAGCAGTACTTC. It codes for CASRTGTGSPTYEQYF.

The gene calls are TRBV5-1 and TRBJ2-7; 11 bases align to TRBD2. Germline CDR1 reads SGHRS; CDR2 reads YFSETQ. The CDR3 spans 15 residues. J gave up 3 bases and V 0 bases, and 2 bases lay outside the gene matches. The CDR3 spells CASSLELAGVYEQYF. DNA of the CDR3: TGCGCCAGCAGCTTGGAACTAGCGGGAGTCTACGAGCAGTACTTC.

This clonotype has at least ten counts. The chain uses TRBV25-1 and TRBJ2-7; 9 nucleotides line up with TRBD1. Germline CDR1 MGHDK, CDR2 SYGVNS. The CDR3 is 15 amino acids. The junction had 7 bases not matched to a gene; V was cut back by 1 base and J by 6 bases. CDR3 region: CASSELGTGTIEQYF. The DNA for the CDR3 is TGTGCCAGCAGTGAATTGGGGACAGGGACCATCGAGCAGTACTTC.

The rearrangement joins TRBV27 to TRBJ1-2; the D gene is possibly TRBD1 (6 bases). The CDR3 spans 15 residues. The germline V gene has CDR1 MNHEY and CDR2 SMNVEV (reference sequence). V shed 5 bases and J shed 2 bases, with 15 bases lying between them. CDR3 amino acids: CASSLIGGQNYGYTF. The CDR3 coding sequence is TGTGCCAGCAGTCTTATAGGGGGGCAGAACTATGGCTACACCTTC.

This clonotype appeared a single time. The J gene is TRBJ2-7, the V gene TRBV20-1; TRBD2 matches 12 bases. This CDR3 has 14 residues. CDR1 is DFQATT, CDR2 SNEGSKA, per germline (reference sequence). With V trimmed by 3 bases and J by 3 bases, 3 bases remained unmatched. CDR3 sequence (DNA): TGCAGTGCTAGGAGGACTAGCGGGAACTACGAGCAGTACTTC. It codes for CSARRTSGNYEQYF.

This clonotype was picked up many times. The chain recombines TRBV20-1 with TRBJ2-3; D may correspond to TRBD1 or TRBD2 (5 bases each). V was pared by 8 bases and J by 2 bases, with 17 bases between. The CDR3 totals 14 residues. CDR1 is DFQATT, CDR2 SNEGSKA, per germline (reference sequence). The CDR3 is CSLNGGAATDTQYF. In nucleotides, the CDR3 is TGCAGTCTCAATGGGGGAGCGGCCACAGATACGCAGTATTTT.

Many counts were recorded for this clonotype. The J gene is TRBJ2-7, the V gene TRBV7-2, with D perhaps TRBD1 or TRBD2 (5 bases each). The CDR3 spans 14 residues. From germline, CDR1 is SGHTA and CDR2 FQGNSA. Trimming stripped 2 bases from V and 2 bases from J, with 10 bases between. CDR3: CASSLRWDAYEQYF. CDR3 in DNA: TGTGCCAGCAGCTTAAGGTGGGACGCCTACGAGCAGTACTTC.

This rearrangement joins TRBV12-5 to TRBJ2-1, with D possibly being TRBD1 or TRBD2 (7 bases each). From germline, CDR1 is LGHNT and CDR2 FRNRAP. This CDR3 spans 14 amino acids. Trimming removed 4 bases at V and 8 bases at J, with 15 bases between. The DNA for the CDR3 is TGTGCTAGTGGTTCCTCAGGGGGGGCGGATGAGCAGTTCTTC. Translation gives CASGSSGGADEQFF.

This clonotype was picked up a small number of times. This rearrangement joins TRBV30 to TRBJ2-2; D gene unclear. The V gene lost 0 bases and the J gene lost 7 bases, with 21 bases spanning the gap. The CDR3 contains 17 residues. Per the germline V gene, CDR1 is GTSNPN and CDR2 is SVGIG (reference sequence). The CDR3 is CAWSVRGVDRNFGELFF. As DNA, the CDR3 is TGTGCCTGGAGTGTACGTGGAGTCGATAGAAACTTCGGGGAGCTGTTTTTT.